This passage covers 31 T cell receptor beta chains from one sample sequenced in a study of cytomegalovirus exposure and HLA in healthy donors. PCR involved 60 Vbeta and 13 Jbeta primers. Using immunoSEQ multiplex PCR, the repertoire was profiled, and TCRdb retains in-frame clones only, with some absent. The table has about 140,000 clones, around 90% seen once. The sequencing sample was made of PBMCs. The receptors shown here come from a woman aged 40 to 50 in good health and CMV-seronegative.

The V and J genes are TRBV28 and TRBJ1-1; D perhaps matches TRBD1 (6 bases). This CDR3 has 13 residues. Germline V gives CDR1 MDHEN, CDR2 SYDVKM. The V gene lost 7 bases and the J gene lost 4 bases, with 13 bases spanning the gap. The CDR3 loop reads CASTLQGPTEAFF. The DNA of the CDR3 is TGTGCCAGCACCCTACAGGGCCCCACTGAAGCTTTCTTT.

This chain uses TRBV30 with TRBJ1-5; possibly TRBD1 for D (5 bases). Trimming pared 2 bases from V and 7 bases from J, leaving 18 bases between. The CDR3 spans 15 residues. Germline CDR1 GTSNPN, CDR2 SVGIG (reference sequence). The CDR3 DNA sequence: TGTGCCTGGAGTAGTACCCCGCAGGGAAACCAGCCCCAGCATTTT. Its translation: CAWSSTPQGNQPQHF.

This chain connects TRBV5-6 to TRBJ1-2, with 11 nucleotides matching TRBD1. V was pared by 2 bases and J by 5 bases, with 8 bases of the junction left unmatched. The CDR3 sequence is 16 residues long. The germline V gene has CDR1 SGHDT and CDR2 YYEEEE. The CDR3: CASSLGQGARGYGYTF. The CDR3 nucleotides are TGTGCCAGCAGCTTAGGACAGGGGGCGCGGGGGTATGGCTACACCTTC.

V is TRBV28 and J is TRBJ1-5; no reliable D call. Germline loops: CDR1 MDHEN, CDR2 SYDVKM. Trimming stripped 7 bases from V and 3 bases from J, with 25 bases between. The CDR3 has 18 residues. CDR3 loop: CASNLLPGSAANNQPQHF. The CDR3 nucleotides read TGTGCCAGCAACCTTCTTCCGGGTTCAGCCGCGAACAATCAGCCCCAGCATTTT.

This clone occurred a few times. The chain combines TRBV28 with TRBJ1-6, with D unclear. The CDR3 has 12 amino acids. Trimming removed 2 bases from V and 11 bases from J, with 7 bases in between. Germline-derived CDR1 and CDR2 are MDHEN and SYDVKM. This CDR3 reads CASSLMTPPLHF. Written as DNA, the CDR3 is TGTGCCAGCAGTTTAATGACACCACCCCTCCACTTT.

V is TRBV7-9 and J is TRBJ1-1; unclear D gene. CDR1 is SEHNR, CDR2 FQNEAQ, per germline (reference sequence). V lost 2 bases, J lost 6 bases, and 10 bases lay in between. The CDR3 is made up of 13 amino acids. DNA of the CDR3: TGTGCCAGCAGCTTAAGACCGGGAGCTGAAGCTTTCTTT. It encodes CASSLRPGAEAFF. Drawing the rest from reference TRBV7-9 and TRBJ1-1, the complete variable domain is DTGVSQNPRHKITKRGQNVTFRCDPISEHNRLYWYRQTLGQGPEFLTYFQNEAQLEKSRLLSDRFSAERPKGSFSTLEIQRTEQGDSAMYLCASSLRPGAEAFFGQGTRLTVV.

V is TRBV15 and J is TRBJ2-5, with D possibly matching TRBD2 (6 bases). There are 14 residues in the CDR3. Trimming left V 1 base short and J 1 base short, with 7 bases between. CDR1 and CDR2 from the germline V gene are LNHNV and YYDKDF (reference sequence). In nucleotides, the CDR3 is TGTGCCACCAGCAGAGGGAGGGGCCAAGAGACCCAGTACTTC. Amino acids: CATSRGRGQETQYF. Full variable domain (remainder filled in from reference TRBV15 and TRBJ2-5): DAMVIQNPRYQVTQFGKPVTLSCSQTLNHNVMYWYQQKSSQAPKLLFHYYDKDFNNEADTPDNFQSRRPNTSFCFLDIRSPGLGDTAMYLCATSRGRGQETQYFGPGTRLLVL.

The sample holds one count of this clone. The V call is TRBV7-9, the J call TRBJ1-2; 7 bases are shared with TRBD1. V trimming: 3 bases; J trimming: 6 bases; junction bases outside the gene matches: 16. The CDR3 sequence is 17 residues long. The germline V gene encodes CDR1 SEHNR and CDR2 FQNEAQ (reference sequence). The chain's CDR3 is CASSLSVRPTGPHGYTF. The CDR3 DNA follows: TGTGCCAGCAGCTTGTCTGTAAGGCCGACAGGGCCCCATGGCTACACCTTC.

The chain recombines TRBV11-3 with TRBJ2-1; 12 nucleotides line up with TRBD2. Germline trimming cut 3 bases from V and 8 bases from J; bases unmatched to any gene: 5. CDR1 SGHNT and CDR2 YENEEA come from the germline V gene. The CDR3 is made up of 15 amino acids. The CDR3 DNA follows: TGTGCCAGCAGCTTGAGACTAGCGGGAGCCGATGAGCAGTTCTTC. It is translated as CASSLRLAGADEQFF.

The CDR3 loop reads CASSPQLAGGYEQYF. The CDR3, as DNA: TGTGCCAGCAGCCCCCAACTAGCGGGAGGCTACGAGCAGTACTTC. The V and J genes are TRBV7-8 and TRBJ2-7; TRBD2 matches 12 bases. CDR1 SGHVS and CDR2 FQNEAQ come from the germline V gene. The CDR3 sequence is 15 residues long. V lost 5 bases to trimming and J lost 3 bases; unmatched junction nucleotides: 5.

The chain uses TRBV4-1 and TRBJ2-5; D perhaps matches TRBD1 (5 bases). Germline loops: CDR1 MGHRA, CDR2 YSYEKL. The CDR3 totals 13 residues. The V end lost 1 base, the J end lost 4 bases, and 7 bases lay between the germline ends. In DNA form, the CDR3 reads TGCGCCAGCAGCCAAGTGGGGCTAGAGACCCAGTACTTC. This translates into CASSQVGLETQYF.

The gene calls are TRBV5-8 and TRBJ2-7; 9 nucleotides match TRBD1. This CDR3 has 15 amino acids. The V gene's germline CDR1 is SGHTS and CDR2 YDEGEE. J lost 4 bases, V lost 0 bases, and 5 bases had no gene match. The CDR3 DNA follows: TGTGCCAGCAGCTTGGCGGACAGGGGATGGTACGAGCAGTACTTC. It yields the protein CASSLADRGWYEQYF.

V and J are TRBV5-1 and TRBJ2-7, with TRBD1 identical over 9 bases. Looked up from germline, CDR1 is SGHRS and CDR2 is YFSETQ. Trimming cost V 4 bases and J 3 bases; bases outside gene matches: 14. The CDR3 covers 17 residues. CDR3 protein: CASSGGPLGTGYYEQYF. CDR3 coding DNA: TGCGCCAGCAGCGGGGGCCCCTTGGGGACAGGGTACTACGAGCAGTACTTC.

V usage is TRBV7-6 and J usage is TRBJ2-1, with 13 positions matching TRBD2. The CDR3 is made up of 16 amino acids. Germline-derived CDR1 and CDR2 are SGHVS and FNYEAQ. V shed 3 bases and J 10 bases; nucleotides not matched to a gene: 9. The CDR3 DNA sequence: TGTGCCAGCAGCTTCTTAGGGACTAGCGGGATCGGGGAGCAGTTCTTC. Translation: CASSFLGTSGIGEQFF.

The chain has TRBV5-1 and TRBJ2-3; the D gene is possibly TRBD2 (5 bases). The CDR3 loop spans 17 amino acids. Germline CDR1 reads SGHRS; CDR2 reads YFSETQ. V lost 1 base to trimming and J lost 2 bases, with 17 bases between them. DNA for the CDR3: TGCGCCAGCAGCTTGTTGGGGAGCTCAACATACACAGATACGCAGTATTTT. Amino acid sequence: CASSLLGSSTYTDTQYF.

V and J are TRBV6-1 and TRBJ2-7, with D perhaps matching TRBD2 (6 bases). The germline V gene encodes CDR1 MNHNS and CDR2 SASEGT. Deletions cut 4 bases from V and 4 bases from J, with 20 bases between. The CDR3 totals 16 residues. This CDR3 reads CASSAIAGRNPYEQYF. The DNA of the CDR3 is TGTGCCAGCAGTGCCATCGCGGGACGGAACCCTTACGAGCAGTACTTC.

The chain uses TRBV28 and TRBJ2-3, with TRBD2 as a possible D gene (6 bases). The CDR3 runs to 15 residues. Per germline, CDR1 MDHEN and CDR2 SYDVKM. Deletions cut 8 bases from V and 5 bases from J, with 20 bases between. The CDR3 here is CASVTSGLPQDTQYF. DNA of the CDR3: TGTGCCAGCGTGACGTCGGGACTCCCTCAAGATACGCAGTATTTT.

This chain connects TRBV5-1 to TRBJ2-7; TRBD1 might be the D (6 bases). CDR1 and CDR2 (germline): SGHRS, YFSETQ. CDR3 length: 17 amino acids. V was cut by 0 bases and J by 0 bases, with 16 bases left in between. The CDR3 DNA sequence: TGCGCCAGCAGCTTGGGGTTTGGGGGCGGTTTCTCCTACGAGCAGTACTTC. As protein: CASSLGFGGGFSYEQYF. The whole variable domain, remainder taken from reference TRBV5-1 and TRBJ2-7, is KAGVTQTPRYLIKTRGQQVTLSCSPISGHRSVSWYQQTPGQGLQFLFEYFSETQRNKGNFPGRFSGRQFSNSRSEMNVSTLELGDSALYLCASSLGFGGGFSYEQYFGPGTRLTVT.

This clone has only a few counts. The rearrangement uses TRBV7-9 and TRBJ1-1; D gene uncertain. V lost 3 bases to trimming and J lost 4 bases, with 6 bases between them. Per the germline V gene, CDR1 is SEHNR and CDR2 is FQNEAQ (reference sequence). The CDR3 covers 12 residues. DNA of the CDR3: TGTGCCAGCAGCTTCCCGGGCACTGAAGCTTTCTTT. Its protein product is CASSFPGTEAFF. The full variable domain, with the rest looked up from reference TRBV7-9 and TRBJ1-1, is DTGVSQNPRHKITKRGQNVTFRCDPISEHNRLYWYRQTLGQGPEFLTYFQNEAQLEKSRLLSDRFSAERPKGSFSTLEIQRTEQGDSAMYLCASSFPGTEAFFGQGTRLTVV.

The rearrangement joins TRBV9 to TRBJ2-2, with a possible D match to TRBD2 (5 bases). V was trimmed by 1 base and J by 5 bases, leaving 15 bases between them. Germline V gene lookup returns CDR1 SGDLS and CDR2 YYNGEE. This CDR3 comprises 16 residues. The DNA of the CDR3 is TGTGCCAGCAGCGTACTACCCGGAGGCGGGACCGGGGAGCTGTTTTTT. This gives the protein CASSVLPGGGTGELFF.

The J gene is TRBJ2-1, the V gene TRBV7-9, with 12 bases lining up with TRBD2. CDR3 length: 16 amino acids. J was trimmed by 8 bases and V by 2 bases; bases with no gene match: 7. Germline V lookup: CDR1 SEHNR, CDR2 FQNEAQ (reference sequence). CDR3 in DNA: TGTGCCAGCAGCTTATTTGGCCTAGCGGGAGGGGATGAGCAGTTCTTC. Its protein is CASSLFGLAGGDEQFF.

This chain joins TRBV6-4 and TRBJ2-2; 13 bases are a match to TRBD2. Germline trimming cut 5 bases from V and 5 bases from J; bases unmatched to any gene: 5. Per germline, CDR1 MRHNA and CDR2 SNTAGT. The CDR3 loop spans 16 amino acids. DNA of the CDR3: TGTGCCAGCAGTCTCGGGACTAGCGGGGAAACCGGGGAGCTGTTTTTT. Its protein product is CASSLGTSGETGELFF.

V gene TRBV10-1 combines with J gene TRBJ2-6; the D is unclear. V shed 6 bases and J shed 2 bases, with 8 bases lying between them. The germline CDR1 and CDR2 sequences are WNHNN and SYGVQD (reference sequence). The CDR3 runs to 14 residues. Here the CDR3 reads CASSLGAGANVLTF. The CDR3 DNA is TGCGCCAGCAGCCTCGGAGCTGGGGCCAACGTCCTGACTTTC.

The rearrangement joins TRBV7-9 to TRBJ1-4; 7 bases are shared with TRBD1. CDR3 length: 13 amino acids. The germline V gene encodes CDR1 SEHNR and CDR2 FQNEAQ (reference sequence). With V trimmed by 8 bases and J by 8 bases, 8 bases remained unmatched. The CDR3 spells CASSRQGVEKLFF. CDR3 DNA: TGTGCCAGCTCGAGGCAGGGGGTCGAAAAACTGTTTTTT.

The gene calls are TRBV7-8 and TRBJ2-1; TRBD1 might be the D (5 bases). CDR3 length: 13 amino acids. Germline V gene data show CDR1 as SGHVS and CDR2 as FQNEAQ. With 3 bases removed from V and 3 bases from J, the gap between germline ends came to 6 bases. CDR3: CASSFQGYNEQFF. DNA of the CDR3: TGTGCCAGCAGCTTCCAGGGCTACAATGAGCAGTTCTTC.

The chain is built from TRBV29-1 and TRBJ2-7; unclear D gene. Germline CDR1 and CDR2: SQVTM and ANQGSEA. V lost 6 bases and J lost 0, with 9 bases in between. This CDR3 region has 12 residues. The CDR3 sequence is CSVSPSSYEQYF. DNA of the CDR3: TGCAGCGTCTCTCCCTCCTCCTACGAGCAGTACTTC.

This rearrangement joins TRBV19 to TRBJ1-1; D is perhaps TRBD1 (5 bases). In germline, CDR1 is LNHDA, CDR2 SQIVND (reference sequence). This CDR3 comprises 14 residues. Trimming cost V 5 bases and J 0 bases, with 10 bases left between them. As DNA, the CDR3 is TGTGCCAGTAGTTCGACAGTTATGAACACTGAAGCTTTCTTT. Translation: CASSSTVMNTEAFF.

V gene TRBV11-2 combines with J gene TRBJ2-5; 12 bases line up with TRBD2. The germline gives CDR1 SGHAT, CDR2 FQNNGV. This CDR3 has 14 residues. With V trimmed by 5 bases and J by 11 bases, 9 bases remained unmatched. Written as DNA, the CDR3 is TGTGCCAGCAGCCAGACTAGCGGGAGTTTTGAGCAGTACTTC. Translated, it gives CASSQTSGSFEQYF. Based on the CDR3 plus reference TRBV11-2 and TRBJ2-5, the full variable domain is EAGVAQSPRYKIIEKRQSVAFWCNPISGHATLYWYQQILGQGPKLLIQFQNNGVVDDSQLPKDRFSAERLKGVDSTLKIQPAKLEDSAVYLCASSQTSGSFEQYFGPGTRLLVL.

This clone was seen once. This chain connects TRBV5-8 to TRBJ2-6; tentatively, D is TRBD1 (7 bases). There are 13 residues in the CDR3. V was pared by 1 base and J by 19 bases, with 18 bases between. Germline values: CDR1 SGHTS, CDR2 YDEGEE. The chain's CDR3 is CASSLPGGPGSTF. DNA for the CDR3: TGTGCCAGCAGCTTGCCAGGGGGGCCCGGGTCAACTTTC. Variable domain in full (rest from reference TRBV5-8 and TRBJ2-6): EAGVTQSPTHLIKTRGQQATLRCSPISGHTSVYWYQQALGLGLQFLLWYDEGEERNRGNFPPRFSGRQFPNYSSELNVNALELEDSALYLCASSLPGGPGSTFGAGSRLTVL.

V is TRBV6-4 and J is TRBJ2-1; TRBD1 aligns across 9 bases. J gave up 7 bases and V 5 bases, and 9 bases lay outside the gene matches. Germline V gene data show CDR1 as MRHNA and CDR2 as SNTAGT. CDR3 length: 15 residues. The CDR3 region has the DNA TGTGCCAGCAGTCCTCGAGGACAGGGGCAAAATGAGCAGTTCTTC. This sequence encodes CASSPRGQGQNEQFF.

The V gene is TRBV10-3, the J gene TRBJ2-2; 8 nucleotides agree with TRBD2. V was clipped by 6 bases and J by 5 bases; unmatched bases: 2. The CDR3 is 13 amino acids. Germline CDR1 reads ENHRY; CDR2 reads SYGVKD. CDR3: CAIRLAATGELFF. The CDR3 DNA is TGTGCCATCAGACTAGCGGCTACCGGGGAGCTGTTTTTT.